Below, 23 T cell receptor beta chains from the same sample are listed, as sequenced in a study of cytomegalovirus exposure and HLA in healthy donors. The primer mix had 60 Vbeta and 13 Jbeta primers. Data came from immunoSEQ multiplex PCR; TCRdb stores just in-frame clones and leaves some out. The top ten hold nearly 6.5% of the sample, which has 160,000 or so clones, roughly 85% seen once. The sample consisted of PBMCs. These receptors originate from a middle-aged man in good health and CMV-seropositive.

This clone was counted between two and nine times. This chain joins TRBV7-9 and TRBJ2-5; TRBD2 aligns across 12 bases. The J call may be wrong; the DNA end is better matched by TRBJ2-7. Germline values: CDR1 SEHNR, CDR2 FQNEAQ (reference sequence). CDR3 size: 17 residues. The CDR3 DNA sequence: TGTGCCAGCAGCTTAGCGGTGACTAGCGGGAGTTCCTACGAGCAGTACTTC. Its protein product is CASSLAVTSGSSYEQYF.

The chain links TRBV5-8 to TRBJ2-5, with 7 nucleotides matching TRBD1. Germline V gene sequence: CDR1 SGHTS, CDR2 YDEGEE. This CDR3 region has 17 residues. J gave up 1 base and V 2 bases, and 11 bases lay outside the gene matches. CDR3 loop: CASSFYRQGVVQETQYF. The CDR3 DNA sequence: TGTGCCAGCAGCTTCTATCGACAGGGCGTCGTCCAAGAGACCCAGTACTTC. The full variable domain, rest sourced from reference TRBV5-8 and TRBJ2-5, is EAGVTQSPTHLIKTRGQQATLRCSPISGHTSVYWYQQALGLGLQFLLWYDEGEERNRGNFPPRFSGRQFPNYSSELNVNALELEDSALYLCASSFYRQGVVQETQYFGPGTRLLVL.

The chain couples TRBV7-3 to TRBJ1-3; no firm D call. V was pared by 5 bases and J by 0 bases, with 8 bases between. Germline CDR1 is SGHTA and CDR2 is FQGTGA. The CDR3 totals 14 residues. This CDR3 reads CASSPGNSGNTIYF. The CDR3 coding sequence is TGTGCCAGCAGCCCCGGGAACTCTGGAAACACCATATATTTT.

This sequence joins TRBV6-1 and TRBJ2-7, with D unclear. Deletions cut 5 bases from V and 4 bases from J, with 9 bases between. The CDR3 has 12 amino acids. Germline values: CDR1 MNHNS, CDR2 SASEGT. In DNA form, the CDR3 reads TGTGCCAGCAGTAATGACTTATACGAGCAGTACTTC. Its protein is CASSNDLYEQYF.

This chain links TRBV19 with TRBJ1-2; D ambiguous. Deletions cut 2 bases from V and 8 bases from J, with 12 bases between. This CDR3 is 13 amino acids long. The germline CDR1 and CDR2 sequences are LNHDA and SQIVND (reference sequence). DNA for the CDR3: TGTGCCAGTAGTATACTAGGGAGGAACGGCTACACCTTC. This codes for CASSILGRNGYTF.

This clone was observed a few times. The chain has TRBV5-8 and TRBJ2-7, with 7 bases lining up with TRBD1. This CDR3 spans 14 amino acids. Germline V gives CDR1 SGHTS, CDR2 YDEGEE. The J segment lost 3 bases and the V segment lost 0 bases, leaving 3 bases of the junction unmatched. The CDR3 protein is CASSLGQGNYEQYF. The CDR3 DNA is TGTGCCAGCAGCTTGGGACAGGGAAACTACGAGCAGTACTTC.

The genes are TRBV10-1 and TRBJ2-7; 8 bases align to TRBD1. This CDR3 region has 15 residues. J gave up 4 bases and V 0 bases, and 5 bases lay outside the gene matches. The germline CDR1 and CDR2 sequences are WNHNN and SYGVQD (reference sequence). CDR3 amino acids: CASSESRTGTYEQYF. The CDR3 coding sequence is TGCGCCAGCAGTGAGTCTAGGACAGGGACGTACGAGCAGTACTTC.

The rearrangement links TRBV28 to TRBJ2-7; 10 bases map to TRBD1. Germline-derived CDR1 and CDR2 are MDHEN and SYDVKM. The CDR3 runs 15 residues. V lost 6 bases, J lost 3 bases, and 8 bases stayed unmatched. CDR3 nucleotide sequence: TGTGCCAGCAGCTCGGGACAGGGGATTCACTACGAGCAGTACTTC. This codes for CASSSGQGIHYEQYF.

DNA for the CDR3: TGTGCCAGCAGCCTTGGGGGGGGCTACACCTTC. This sequence encodes CASSLGGGYTF. This rearrangement joins TRBV28 to TRBJ1-2, with D perhaps matching TRBD1 (5 bases). V shed 6 bases and J shed 8 bases, with 10 bases lying between them. The germline V gene encodes CDR1 MDHEN and CDR2 SYDVKM. The CDR3 spans 11 residues.

This chain joins TRBV7-6 and TRBJ2-1, with D perhaps matching TRBD2 (6 bases). Germline CDR1 reads SGHVS; CDR2 reads FNYEAQ. This CDR3 has 13 residues. V shed 4 bases and J shed 5 bases, with 9 bases lying between them. In nucleotides, the CDR3 is TGTGCCAGCAGCTCGGACTACCACAATGAGCAGTTCTTC. Encoded protein: CASSSDYHNEQFF.

The genes are TRBV5-1 and TRBJ1-5, with D hard to call. V was trimmed by 4 bases and J by 6 bases, leaving 11 bases between them. This CDR3 region has 13 residues. The germline gives CDR1 SGHRS, CDR2 YFSETQ. CDR3: CASSLLLGQPQHF. Written as DNA, the CDR3 is TGCGCCAGCAGCCTCTTGCTCGGTCAGCCCCAGCATTTT.

This chain joins TRBV25-1 and TRBJ1-2; 12 bases are a match to TRBD1. The CDR3 extends over 17 amino acids. Germline V gives CDR1 MGHDK, CDR2 SYGVNS. Losses at the gene ends were 4 bases for V and 3 bases for J; bases not matched to a gene: 9. The CDR3 DNA follows: TGTGCCAGCAGTGGCCCGGGACAGGGGGCGAATCACTATGGCTACACCTTC. Its protein is CASSGPGQGANHYGYTF.

About this clone: Other DNA sequences in the sample encode the same CDR3. This chain joins TRBV27 and TRBJ2-7, with D possibly TRBD1 on 6 matching bases. This CDR3 is 13 amino acids long. Trimming cost V 5 bases and J 2 bases, with 10 bases left between them. Germline lookup yields CDR1 MNHEY and CDR2 SMNVEV (reference sequence). The CDR3 coding sequence is TGTGCCAGCAGTCTTGGGGACACCTACGAGCAGTACTTC. Translated, it gives CASSLGDTYEQYF.

This clone was counted a single time. The chain is built from TRBV29-1 and TRBJ2-5; tentative D call: TRBD2 (5 bases). There are 13 residues in the CDR3. Trimming removed 1 base from V and 4 bases from J, with 10 bases in between. Per the germline V gene, CDR1 is SQVTM and CDR2 is ANQGSEA. For the CDR3, the DNA is TGCAGCGTTGAAGTTGTGGGGAGAGAGACCCAGTACTTC. This sequence encodes CSVEVVGRETQYF.

The J gene is TRBJ2-7, the V gene TRBV5-1; 8 bases are a match to TRBD1. The germline gives CDR1 SGHRS, CDR2 YFSETQ. V shed 4 bases, J shed 2 bases, and the junction held 5 bases outside the gene matches. This CDR3 contains 14 residues. The CDR3 spells CASSDRTGPYEQYF. The CDR3 DNA follows: TGCGCCAGCAGCGACCGGACAGGGCCCTACGAGCAGTACTTC. Variable domain in full (rest from reference TRBV5-1 and TRBJ2-7): KAGVTQTPRYLIKTRGQQVTLSCSPISGHRSVSWYQQTPGQGLQFLFEYFSETQRNKGNFPGRFSGRQFSNSRSEMNVSTLELGDSALYLCASSDRTGPYEQYFGPGTRLTVT.

This clone was recorded once. The junction shows a germline mismatch at one end, possibly a read error. The chain uses TRBV9 and TRBJ2-6, with D tentatively TRBD1 (6 bases). Per germline, CDR1 SGDLS and CDR2 YYNGEE. CDR3 length equals 17 residues. The CDR3 protein is CASSDPGTSAGANGLTF. The CDR3 bases are TGTGCCAGCAGCGACCCCGGGACATCCGCTGGGGCCAACGGCCTGACTTTC.

This sequence joins TRBV11-3 and TRBJ2-1, with TRBD2 identical over 8 bases. The ends lost 5 bases at V and 1 base at J; junction bases unmatched: 7. Germline lookup yields CDR1 SGHNT and CDR2 YENEEA. The CDR3 sequence is 16 residues long. The CDR3 bases are TGTGCCAGCAGCCCCGGGGGGACTAGGTCCTACAATGAGCAGTTCTTC. This sequence encodes CASSPGGTRSYNEQFF.

The J gene is TRBJ2-2, the V gene TRBV4-1; D is unresolved. The CDR3 is made up of 16 amino acids. Between the trimmed V and J ends, which lost 1 base and 0 bases, there was a span of 9 bases. CDR1 is MGHRA and CDR2 is YSYEKL in the germline V gene. CDR3 DNA sequence: TGCGCCAGCAGCCAAGTAGGAACAGCGAACACCGGGGAGCTGTTTTTT. It is translated as CASSQVGTANTGELFF.

V usage is TRBV19 and J usage is TRBJ2-7, with D maybe TRBD1 (6 bases). The germline gives CDR1 LNHDA, CDR2 SQIVND (reference sequence). CDR3 length: 15 residues. V lost 3 bases to trimming and J lost 0 bases, with 12 bases between them. The CDR3 is CASSIMTGASYEQYF. The CDR3, as DNA: TGTGCCAGTAGTATTATGACAGGCGCCTCCTACGAGCAGTACTTC. The full variable domain, in which reference TRBV19 and TRBJ2-7 provide the parts outside the CDR3, is DGGITQSPKYLFRKEGQNVTLSCEQNLNHDAMYWYRQDPGQGLRLIYYSQIVNDFQKGDIAEGYSVSREKKESFPLTVTSAQKNPTAFYLCASSIMTGASYEQYFGPGTRLTVT.

The V and J genes are TRBV7-3 and TRBJ2-7; 8 positions agree with TRBD2. The germline CDR1 and CDR2 sequences are SGHTA and FQGTGA. The V gene end was trimmed by 2 bases and the J gene end by 7 bases; junction bases not matched to a gene: 16. The CDR3 runs 17 residues. In DNA, the CDR3 is TGTGCCAGCAGCTTAGGGCCGCCTAGCGGGCCCACCGGGGAGCAGTACTTC. Protein product: CASSLGPPSGPTGEQYF.

This clone appeared once. V usage is TRBV6-5 and J usage is TRBJ2-7, with 9 bases lining up with TRBD2. Trimming at V came to 0 bases and at J to 13 bases, leaving 10 bases not matched to a gene. From germline, CDR1 is MNHEY and CDR2 SVGAGI. The CDR3 is 14 residues long. The CDR3 here is CASSYSGIAGVRYF. The CDR3 DNA reads TGTGCCAGCAGTTACTCGGGAATAGCGGGAGTAAGATACTTC.

The J gene is TRBJ1-2, the V gene TRBV5-5, with D perhaps TRBD1 (5 bases). This CDR3 is 15 amino acids long. Trimming cost V 3 bases and J 3 bases, with 15 bases left between them. The V gene's germline CDR1 is SGHKS and CDR2 YYEKEE (reference sequence). The CDR3, as DNA: TGTGCCAGCAGCTCAGCGCGACAGCCAGACTATGGCTACACCTTC. Its protein product is CASSSARQPDYGYTF.

This clone was seen only once. DNA for the CDR3: TGCAGCGTTGAAGGAGGGTCCGAGCAGTACTTC. Translating gives CSVEGGSEQYF. The rearrangement links TRBV29-1 to TRBJ2-7, with D possibly matching TRBD2 (5 bases). This CDR3 region has 11 residues. The germline V gene encodes CDR1 SQVTM and CDR2 ANQGSEA. The V end was cut by 1 base, the J end by 6 bases, with 7 bases between.